Presented here are 26 T cell receptor beta chains from one specimen sequenced in a study of control samples from healthy donors and cancer patients (dated by TCRdb to about 2020). Library method: the immunoSEQ multiplex PCR assay. TCRdb retrieved this table from immuneACCESS and kept in-frame rearrangements only. Not all clones are present; in checked studies, unresolved V genes account for under half, and no reason is known for the remainder. Recorded for this sample are about 120,000 clones; roughly nine tenths of them occurred a single time. Approximately 1% of the sample rests with the top ten. The sequenced material came from PBMCs. All receptors come from a woman aged 50 to 60 with colorectal cancer.

V gene TRBV29-1 combines with J gene TRBJ1-2; perhaps TRBD1 as D (5 bases). V was clipped by 5 bases and J by 2 bases, with 9 bases between them. Germline CDR1 SQVTM, CDR2 ANQGSEA. CDR3 size: 12 residues. CDR3 sequence reads: CSVLGQNYGYTF. CDR3 in DNA: TGCAGCGTTCTGGGGCAAAACTATGGCTACACCTTC.

This clone has just one count. This rearrangement joins TRBV2 to TRBJ1-5, with a tentative D call TRBD1 (6 bases). The ends were cut back, 6 bases at V and 4 bases at J, with 16 bases in the middle. This CDR3 comprises 15 residues. Germline V gene lookup returns CDR1 SNHLY and CDR2 FYNNEI. The CDR3 DNA reads as TGTGCCAGCAGGGGGCCAGGGGCCCCGAATCAGCCCCAGCATTTT. It specifies CASRGPGAPNQPQHF. The full variable domain, completed using reference TRBV2 and TRBJ1-5, is EPEVTQTPSHQVTQMGQEVILRCVPISNHLYFYWYRQILGQKVEFLVSFYNNEISEKSEIFDDQFSVERPDGSNFTLKIRSTKLEDSAMYFCASRGPGAPNQPQHFGDGTRLSIL.

This clone has only a few counts. V and J are TRBV3-1 (or the pseudogene TRBV3-2) and TRBJ2-1; 9 positions agree with TRBD2. This CDR3 has 15 residues. V shed 5 bases, J shed 7 bases, and the junction held 9 bases outside the gene matches. Germline CDR1 LGHDT, CDR2 YNNKEL (reference sequence). The CDR3 DNA follows: TGTGCCAGCAGCGCCCAGCGGGGGGTCCGGAATGAGCAGTTCTTC. Residues: CASSAQRGVRNEQFF.

This chain uses TRBV6-6 with TRBJ2-6; 7 nucleotides line up with TRBD1. This CDR3 is 15 amino acids long. Germline CDR1 MNHNY, CDR2 SVGAGI (reference sequence). Unmatched junction bases numbered 8, after V lost 8 bases and J lost 4 bases. The CDR3 reads CASETGLPGANVLTF. The CDR3 DNA reads TGTGCCAGCGAGACAGGGTTGCCAGGGGCCAACGTCCTGACTTTC.

This clone turned up a few times. J is TRBJ1-1 and V is TRBV7-2; D call uncertain. Germline lookup yields CDR1 SGHTA and CDR2 FQGNSA. This CDR3 has 15 amino acids. Between the trimmed V and J ends, which lost 6 bases and 4 bases, there was a span of 18 bases. The CDR3 sequence is CASSFSETILTEAFF. The CDR3 region has the DNA TGTGCCAGCAGTTTTTCGGAGACAATTCTCACTGAAGCTTTCTTT.

This clone was detected once. The gene calls are TRBV12-3 or TRBV12-4 and TRBJ1-4; D is uncertain. This CDR3 region has 13 residues. Trimming cost V 2 bases and J 7 bases, with 8 bases left between them. This chain's CDR3 is CASSLWGGEKLFF. The CDR3, as DNA: TGTGCCAGCAGTTTATGGGGTGGTGAAAAACTGTTTTTT.

A single count supports this clone. V and J are TRBV11-1 and TRBJ2-3, with TRBD2 identical over 9 bases. Trimming at V came to 4 bases and at J to 1 base, leaving 6 bases not matched to a gene. Germline loops: CDR1 SGHAT, CDR2 FQDESV (reference sequence). This CDR3 is built from 16 residues. The CDR3, as DNA: TGTGCCAGCAGCTCCACGCGACTAGCGGGCACAGATACGCAGTATTTT. Translated: CASSSTRLAGTDTQYF.

The chain uses TRBV19 and TRBJ1-5; perhaps TRBD1 as D (5 bases). The germline V gene encodes CDR1 LNHDA and CDR2 SQIVND (reference sequence). Trimming shortened V by 7 bases and J by 0 bases, and 19 bases separated the two germline ends. This CDR3 has 17 residues. The CDR3 loop is CASTIFLGGDSNQPQHF. CDR3 bases: TGTGCCAGTACCATATTCCTGGGGGGGGATAGCAATCAGCCCCAGCATTTT.

The chain carries TRBV28 and TRBJ2-3; 9 bases align to TRBD2. Germline-derived CDR1 and CDR2 are MDHEN and SYDVKM. The CDR3 is made up of 18 amino acids. Trimming at V came to 4 bases and at J to 0 bases, leaving 11 bases not matched to a gene. As DNA, the CDR3 is TGTGCCAGCAGTTCTCCACGCGGGCTAGCGGGGAGCACAGATACGCAGTATTTT. This encodes CASSSPRGLAGSTDTQYF. Together with reference TRBV28 and TRBJ2-3, the CDR3 gives the full variable domain: DVKVTQSSRYLVKRTGEKVFLECVQDMDHENMFWYRQDPGLGLRLIYFSYDVKMKEKGDIPEGYSVSREKKERFSLILESASTNQTSMYLCASSSPRGLAGSTDTQYFGPGTRLTVL.

The chain's CDR3 is CASSPPGGQGLYEQYF. CDR3 in DNA: TGTGCCAGCAGTCCTCCCGGAGGACAGGGCCTCTACGAGCAGTACTTC. The chain uses TRBV28 and TRBJ2-7, with 8 bases fitting TRBD1. Germline loops: CDR1 MDHEN, CDR2 SYDVKM. The CDR3 is 16 residues long. V shed 5 bases and J 3 bases; nucleotides not matched to a gene: 12.

The V and J genes are TRBV29-1 and TRBJ2-5; no clear D gene. Trimming removed 4 bases from V and 2 bases from J, with 14 bases in between. In germline, CDR1 is SQVTM, CDR2 ANQGSEA. The CDR3 is made up of 14 amino acids. The CDR3 spells CSVVGSLEQETQYF. In DNA form, the CDR3 reads TGCAGCGTTGTAGGCAGCCTGGAACAAGAGACCCAGTACTTC.

This clone was seen just once. V gene TRBV7-2 combines with J gene TRBJ2-1; 7 positions agree with TRBD1. Germline values: CDR1 SGHTA, CDR2 FQGNSA. The CDR3 has 12 residues. With 5 bases clipped from V and 12 bases from J, the junction kept 7 bases outside the gene matches. The CDR3 nucleotides read TGTGCCAGCAGCGGCGACAGGGCCACGCAGTTCTTC. This translates into CASSGDRATQFF.

This chain links TRBV2 with TRBJ2-5; 10 nucleotides line up with TRBD2. The length of the CDR3 is 15 residues. CDR1 and CDR2 from the germline V gene are SNHLY and FYNNEI. The V segment lost 8 bases and the J segment 2 bases; nucleotides outside the gene matches: 8. The DNA for the CDR3 is TGTGCCAGCCGAAAACTAGCGGGACCTCAAGAGACCCAGTACTTC. This encodes CASRKLAGPQETQYF.

The chain couples TRBV7-9 to TRBJ2-4; weak D call: TRBD2 (5 bases). The V gene's germline CDR1 is SEHNR and CDR2 FQNEAQ (reference sequence). The CDR3 is 16 amino acids. Trimming took 1 base from V and 0 from J, leaving 10 bases between them. CDR3 protein: CASSLGAGLAKNIQYF. The CDR3 DNA sequence: TGTGCCAGCAGCTTAGGGGCAGGACTAGCCAAAAACATTCAGTACTTC.

The rearrangement uses TRBV28 and TRBJ1-1; TRBD1 might be the D (6 bases). The germline V gene has CDR1 MDHEN and CDR2 SYDVKM. The germline V and J ends were trimmed by 6 bases and 0 bases, with 17 bases remaining between them. The CDR3 is 16 residues long. The CDR3 DNA sequence: TGTGCCAGCAGCCCTAGGGGGGCAGGGGTGAACACTGAAGCTTTCTTT. Residues: CASSPRGAGVNTEAFF.

The rearrangement joins TRBV5-6 to TRBJ1-2; no definite D call. Trimming took 1 base from V and 8 from J, leaving 15 bases between them. Germline assignment: CDR1 SGHDT and CDR2 YYEEEE. This CDR3 region has 14 residues. For the CDR3, the DNA is TGTGCCAGCAGCTTGTATGCAGATTTAAGCGGCTACACCTTC. Translation: CASSLYADLSGYTF.

The chain has TRBV6-5 and TRBJ2-1; 7 bases align to TRBD2. The CDR3 consists of 14 residues. Germline V gene data show CDR1 as MNHEY and CDR2 as SVGAGI. V trimming: 5 bases; J trimming: 5 bases; junction bases outside the gene matches: 6. The CDR3 spells CASSLGLADNEQFF. The CDR3 DNA sequence: TGTGCCAGCAGTCTCGGTCTAGCGGACAATGAGCAGTTCTTC.

V is TRBV5-4 and J is TRBJ2-2; TRBD2 matches at 9 bases. The trim removed 1 base at V and 1 base at J, leaving 2 bases unmatched. CDR1 is SGHNT and CDR2 is YYREEE in the germline V gene (reference sequence). This CDR3 region has 16 residues. In nucleotides, the CDR3 is TGTGCCAGCAGCTTGTCTAGCGGGGTGAACACCGGGGAGCTGTTTTTT. Encoded protein: CASSLSSGVNTGELFF.

V gene TRBV28 combines with J gene TRBJ1-5; no definite D call. CDR1 and CDR2 from the germline V gene are MDHEN and SYDVKM. CDR3 length: 16 amino acids. Trimming removed 3 bases at V and 4 bases at J, with 16 bases between. The CDR3, as DNA: TGTGCCAGCAGTTTTTTGGGGAACCGAAATAATCAGCCCCAGCATTTT. Protein sequence: CASSFLGNRNNQPQHF.

V is TRBV12-3 or TRBV12-4 and J is TRBJ1-5; the D is unclear. V was pared by 0 bases and J by 5 bases, with 5 bases between. This CDR3 is 13 amino acids long. The CDR3, as DNA: TGTGCCAGCAGTTTAGCAGAGTATCAGCCCCAGCATTTT. It specifies CASSLAEYQPQHF.

This clone appeared a few times. The chain links TRBV7-2 to TRBJ2-3, with a possible D match to TRBD2 (5 bases). CDR3 length equals 17 residues. The V end lost 5 bases, the J end lost 3 bases, and 21 bases lay between the germline ends. Germline V gene data show CDR1 as SGHTA and CDR2 as FQGNSA. The CDR3 region has the DNA TGTGCCAGCAGCGAATGGGCTAGCACGCTTTGGACAGATACGCAGTATTTT. Its protein is CASSEWASTLWTDTQYF.

The chain links TRBV9 to TRBJ2-1; D not certain. Trimming stripped 0 bases from V and 3 bases from J, with 16 bases between. There are 17 residues in the CDR3. Germline V gene sequence: CDR1 SGDLS, CDR2 YYNGEE. The CDR3 bases are TGTGCCAGCAGCGTAGGGCAGGCATTCTCACTCTACAATGAGCAGTTCTTC. It translates to CASSVGQAFSLYNEQFF.

V is TRBV3-1 (or the pseudogene TRBV3-2) and J is TRBJ2-1, with TRBD2 matching over 13 bases. The trim removed 6 bases at V and 5 bases at J, leaving 1 base unmatched. The CDR3 is 14 amino acids. In germline, CDR1 is LGHDT, CDR2 YNNKEL (reference sequence). The CDR3, as DNA: TGTGCCAGCAGGGGACTAGCGGGGCACAATGAGCAGTTCTTC. It is translated as CASRGLAGHNEQFF.

V gene TRBV20-1 combines with J gene TRBJ1-3; D is uncertain. Germline V gives CDR1 DFQATT, CDR2 SNEGSKA (reference sequence). V was shortened by 7 bases and J by 8 bases, with 12 bases between the two germline ends. This CDR3 contains 11 residues. CDR3 sequence: CSVRQADTIYF. The CDR3 coding sequence is TGCAGTGTACGTCAGGCAGACACCATATATTTT.

This chain joins TRBV19 and TRBJ1-1, with 10 nucleotides matching TRBD1. From germline, CDR1 is LNHDA and CDR2 SQIVND (reference sequence). Germline trimming cut 4 bases from V and 6 bases from J; bases unmatched to any gene: 2. The CDR3 loop spans 13 amino acids. The CDR3 nucleotides read TGTGCCAGTAGTACCGGACAGGGGGCTGAAGCTTTCTTT. Protein: CASSTGQGAEAFF.

V is TRBV9 and J is TRBJ1-1; unclear D gene. Germline-derived CDR1 and CDR2 are SGDLS and YYNGEE. V dropped 4 bases and J dropped 8 bases, with 15 bases sitting between them. CDR3 length: 13 residues. CDR3 amino acids: CASSRSVSSEAFF. The CDR3 DNA reads as TGTGCCAGCAGCCGGTCGGTATCCTCCGAAGCTTTCTTT.